The 6 T cell receptor beta chains below were found in one sample sequenced in a study of shared clonotypes between healthy human individuals. The method was immunoSEQ multiplex PCR; TCRdb's version includes in-frame clones alone and lacks a portion of them. Here the sample spans about 2,500,000 clones, 90% to 95% being singletons. Specimen: naive CD4+ T cells sorted from blood. As to subset: CD45RA+ positively selected. All receptors derive from a man younger than 35 in good health.

The CDR3 spells CAWSRRDLTSTDTQYF. CDR3 in DNA: TGTGCCTGGAGTCGCCGGGACTTAACTAGCACAGATACGCAGTATTTT. This chain uses TRBV30 with TRBJ2-3; a possible D gene is TRBD2 (6 bases). Germline CDR1 reads GTSNPN; CDR2 reads SVGIG (reference sequence). The CDR3 extends over 16 amino acids. V was trimmed by 2 bases and J by 0 bases, leaving 15 bases between them.

V and J are TRBV4-3 and TRBJ2-1; D not resolved. CDR3 length: 14 amino acids. Germline V gene sequence: CDR1 LGHNA, CDR2 YSLEER. The V end was cut by 4 bases, the J end by 6 bases, with 13 bases between. CDR3 sequence (DNA): TGCGCCAGCAGCCCCCGTGTTCTGGCCAATGAGCAGTTCTTC. Protein product: CASSPRVLANEQFF.

The chain has TRBV5-1 and TRBJ1-2, with D maybe TRBD1 (5 bases). The CDR3 is made up of 15 amino acids. The V gene lost 0 bases and the J gene lost 4 bases, with 13 bases spanning the gap. Germline V gives CDR1 SGHRS, CDR2 YFSETQ. This chain's CDR3 is CASSLALDTSYGYTF. DNA for the CDR3: TGCGCCAGCAGCTTGGCCCTGGACACCTCCTATGGCTACACCTTC.

A remark on this clone: A read error may produce the germline difference seen at one junction end. V usage is TRBV2 and J usage is TRBJ2-3; 10 nucleotides match TRBD2. There are 15 residues in the CDR3. Per germline, CDR1 SNHLY and CDR2 FYNNEI. CDR3 amino acids: CASSQAGGPPDTQYF. CDR3 coding DNA: TGTGCCAGCAGTCAAGCGGGAGGGCCTCCAGATACGCAGTATTTT.

The rearrangement links TRBV29-1 to TRBJ2-1; 8 bases align to TRBD2. Germline CDR1 reads SQVTM; CDR2 reads ANQGSEA. The CDR3 contains 14 residues. V was clipped by 5 bases and J by 6 bases; unmatched bases: 9. The CDR3 coding sequence is TGCAGCGTTATCATAGCGGGACATGTCAATGAGCAGTTCTTC. Its translation: CSVIIAGHVNEQFF.

This clone has a handful of counts. The rearrangement uses TRBV19 and TRBJ1-1; D gene unclear. Germline V CDR1 and CDR2: LNHDA, SQIVND (reference sequence). V lost 2 bases, J lost 2 bases, and 18 bases lay in between. This CDR3 contains 17 residues. This chain's CDR3 is CASSIPPAGSFNTEAFF. The CDR3 DNA sequence: TGTGCCAGTAGTATACCCCCAGCAGGCTCTTTTAACACTGAAGCTTTCTTT. The complete variable domain, with remaining parts taken from reference TRBV19 and TRBJ1-1, reads DGGITQSPKYLFRKEGQNVTLSCEQNLNHDAMYWYRQDPGQGLRLIYYSQIVNDFQKGDIAEGYSVSREKKESFPLTVTSAQKNPTAFYLCASSIPPAGSFNTEAFFGQGTRLTVV.